A single sample gave rise to the 20 T cell receptor beta chains below, sequenced in a study of cytomegalovirus exposure and HLA in healthy donors (dated by TCRdb to about 2017). The library came from the immunoSEQ multiplex PCR assay. In TCRdb, the immuneACCESS table is reduced to in-frame sequences with V and J assigned. These tables do not hold every clone; where another copy was compared, an unresolved V gene accounts for under half, and the others remain unexplained. For this sample the table gives just under 150,000 clones, of which about 87% were detected only once. The top ten constitute roughly 4.5% of the sample. Material: PBMCs. The receptors were sampled from a man aged 18 to 30 in good health and CMV-seropositive.

The chain has TRBV6-6 and TRBJ2-7; no reliable D call. Germline-derived CDR1 and CDR2 are MNHNY and SVGAGI (reference sequence). CDR3 length: 11 amino acids. Between the trimmed V and J ends, which lost 5 bases and 2 bases, there was a span of 4 bases. The CDR3 spells CASSAAYEQYF. The CDR3 region has the DNA TGTGCCAGCAGTGCGGCCTACGAGCAGTACTTC.

The chain employs TRBV5-1 and TRBJ2-7, with 8 bases matching TRBD2. J gave up 4 bases and V 4 bases, and 4 bases lay outside the gene matches. This CDR3 region has 13 residues. From germline, CDR1 is SGHRS and CDR2 YFSETQ. CDR3 sequence (DNA): TGCGCCAGCAGCACCTCTAGCGGGTACGAGCAGTACTTC. Translated: CASSTSSGYEQYF.

The rearrangement joins TRBV15 to TRBJ2-7; 10 nucleotides align to TRBD1. The CDR3 runs 13 residues. With V trimmed by 5 bases and J by 7 bases, 5 bases remained unmatched. Germline V gene data show CDR1 as LNHNV and CDR2 as YYDKDF (reference sequence). The CDR3 reads CATSGRDRGEQYF. CDR3 nucleotides: TGTGCCACCAGCGGCCGGGACAGGGGAGAGCAGTACTTC.

V is TRBV29-1 and J is TRBJ2-1; TRBD2 agrees at 7 bases. The CDR3 is 13 amino acids. V shed 2 bases and J 7 bases; nucleotides not matched to a gene: 5. Germline V gene sequence: CDR1 SQVTM, CDR2 ANQGSEA. The CDR3 DNA follows: TGCAGCGTTGAATTAGCGGGTATAAATGAGCAGTTCTTC. The encoded protein is CSVELAGINEQFF.

This clone is a singleton in its sample. This rearrangement joins TRBV28 to TRBJ2-5; 8 positions agree with TRBD1. The CDR3 is made up of 13 amino acids. Trimming took 1 base from V and 5 from J; bases not matched to a gene: 0. Germline V lookup: CDR1 MDHEN, CDR2 SYDVKM. In nucleotides, the CDR3 is TGTGCCAGCAGTTTATCAGGGGGCGAGACCCAGTACTTC. Its translation is CASSLSGGETQYF. The full variable domain, rest sourced from reference TRBV28 and TRBJ2-5, is DVKVTQSSRYLVKRTGEKVFLECVQDMDHENMFWYRQDPGLGLRLIYFSYDVKMKEKGDIPEGYSVSREKKERFSLILESASTNQTSMYLCASSLSGGETQYFGPGTRLLVL.

V is TRBV27 and J is TRBJ1-1, with 8 positions matching TRBD1. V lost 6 bases to trimming and J lost 7 bases; unmatched junction nucleotides: 4. In germline, CDR1 is MNHEY, CDR2 SMNVEV (reference sequence). CDR3 length: 12 residues. This chain's CDR3 is CASRVTGVEAFF. CDR3 coding DNA: TGTGCCAGCAGAGTGACAGGGGTTGAAGCTTTCTTT.

V and J are TRBV7-9 and TRBJ2-7; TRBD1 matches 9 bases. This CDR3 is 13 amino acids long. V shed 3 bases, J shed 6 bases, and the junction held 3 bases outside the gene matches. The germline V gene has CDR1 SEHNR and CDR2 FQNEAQ (reference sequence). CDR3 coding DNA: TGTGCCAGCAGCTTGGGACAGGGAGCCGAGCAGTACTTC. Encoded protein: CASSLGQGAEQYF.

This chain uses TRBV29-1 with TRBJ2-1, with TRBD2 identical over 8 bases. Per germline, CDR1 SQVTM and CDR2 ANQGSEA. The V gene end was trimmed by 4 bases and the J gene end by 9 bases; junction bases not matched to a gene: 5. The CDR3 spans 12 residues. CDR3 region: CSVVGLAVEQFF. The CDR3 DNA reads TGCAGCGTTGTAGGACTAGCTGTTGAGCAGTTCTTC.

This chain links TRBV6-1 with TRBJ1-1; no reliable D call. CDR3 length: 14 residues. The germline V and J ends were trimmed by 6 bases and 2 bases, with 13 bases remaining between them. Germline CDR1 MNHNS, CDR2 SASEGT. CDR3 amino acids: CASSEVGGNTEAFF. Here the CDR3 DNA reads TGTGCCAGCAGCGAGGTCGGAGGAAACACTGAAGCTTTCTTT.

V gene TRBV9 combines with J gene TRBJ2-5; D is unclear. CDR3 length: 15 amino acids. V lost 0 bases and J lost 7, with 16 bases in between. Germline V lookup: CDR1 SGDLS, CDR2 YYNGEE. CDR3 protein: CASSVESHGSGTQYF. For the CDR3, the DNA is TGTGCCAGCAGCGTAGAAAGCCATGGTAGTGGGACCCAGTACTTC.

The CDR3 region is CASSQEQGLAETQYF. The CDR3 bases are TGCGCCAGCAGCCAAGAACAGGGGTTAGCAGAGACCCAGTACTTC. This chain uses TRBV4-1 with TRBJ2-5; 7 bases are a match to TRBD1. Germline assignment: CDR1 MGHRA and CDR2 YSYEKL. V shed 0 bases, J shed 4 bases, and the junction held 5 bases outside the gene matches. This CDR3 is built from 15 residues.

The gene calls are TRBV5-1 and TRBJ2-3, with 13 bases fitting TRBD2. Germline CDR1 is SGHRS and CDR2 is YFSETQ. This CDR3 comprises 15 residues. The J segment lost 1 base and the V segment lost 8 bases, leaving 4 bases of the junction unmatched. The CDR3 here is CASLGLAGGTDTQYF. As DNA, the CDR3 is TGCGCCAGTCTAGGACTAGCGGGAGGCACAGATACGCAGTATTTT.

The rearrangement joins TRBV19 to TRBJ2-1, with a weak D call TRBD1 (6 bases). Germline values: CDR1 LNHDA, CDR2 SQIVND (reference sequence). Between the trimmed V and J ends, which lost 5 bases and 4 bases, there was a span of 15 bases. This CDR3 region has 15 residues. The CDR3 nucleotides read TGTGCCAGTAGTCCAGGTCAGGGGCCATACAATGAGCAGTTCTTC. Translating gives CASSPGQGPYNEQFF.

V usage is TRBV5-1 and J usage is TRBJ2-1, with 9 nucleotides matching TRBD2. Per germline, CDR1 SGHRS and CDR2 YFSETQ. V was clipped by 5 bases and J by 0 bases; unmatched bases: 6. The CDR3 sequence is 16 residues long. The chain's CDR3 is CASRWAGGSSYNEQFF. In DNA form, the CDR3 reads TGCGCCAGCAGATGGGCGGGAGGGAGCTCCTACAATGAGCAGTTCTTC.

The chain links TRBV30 to TRBJ2-1, with 10 bases aligning to TRBD2. Losses at the gene ends were 3 bases for V and 9 bases for J; bases not matched to a gene: 5. Germline CDR1 GTSNPN, CDR2 SVGIG (reference sequence). The CDR3 is 13 residues long. The CDR3 DNA follows: TGTGCCTGGAGAAGCGGGGGGGTTGGTGAGCAGTTCTTC. Translation gives CAWRSGGVGEQFF.

V and J are TRBV7-9 and TRBJ2-7; TRBD2 matches 7 bases. Per germline, CDR1 SEHNR and CDR2 FQNEAQ (reference sequence). This CDR3 has 12 amino acids. Germline trimming cut 4 bases from V and 3 bases from J; bases unmatched to any gene: 0. The CDR3 coding sequence is TGTGCCAGCAGCTGGGACTACTACGAGCAGTACTTC. Amino acid sequence: CASSWDYYEQYF.

The chain joins TRBV7-9 to TRBJ1-1; possible D gene TRBD1, 6 bases. Per the germline V gene, CDR1 is SEHNR and CDR2 is FQNEAQ (reference sequence). V lost 5 bases and J 6 bases, leaving 13 bases between the germline ends. The CDR3 spans 13 residues. The CDR3 loop is CASSTSGAAEAFF. The CDR3 coding sequence is TGTGCCAGCAGCACTTCAGGGGCGGCTGAAGCTTTCTTT.

A single count supports this clone. V usage is TRBV14 and J usage is TRBJ2-1; D might be TRBD2 (5 bases). CDR3 length equals 13 residues. The V gene's germline CDR1 is SGHDN and CDR2 FVKESK. V was shortened by 5 bases and J by 7 bases, with 12 bases between the two germline ends. The DNA for the CDR3 is TGTGCCAGCAGCACCCCCGGGGAGAATGAGCAGTTCTTC. Amino acids: CASSTPGENEQFF.

The V and J genes are TRBV19 and TRBJ1-1; 8 bases are a match to TRBD1. The germline CDR1 and CDR2 sequences are LNHDA and SQIVND (reference sequence). Unmatched junction bases numbered 4, after V lost 0 bases and J lost 1 base. The CDR3 length is 16 residues. The CDR3 DNA reads as TGTGCCAGTAGTATAGACTGGACAGGGCCGAACACTGAAGCTTTCTTT. Its translation is CASSIDWTGPNTEAFF.

V and J are TRBV6-1 and TRBJ2-3; TRBD2 aligns across 9 bases. Germline loops: CDR1 MNHNS, CDR2 SASEGT. CDR3 size: 14 residues. The V and J ends lost 8 bases and 5 bases, in that order; junction bases with no gene match: 8. Here the CDR3 reads CASLAGTAGDTQYF. As DNA, the CDR3 is TGTGCCAGCCTAGCGGGAACGGCGGGAGATACGCAGTATTTT.